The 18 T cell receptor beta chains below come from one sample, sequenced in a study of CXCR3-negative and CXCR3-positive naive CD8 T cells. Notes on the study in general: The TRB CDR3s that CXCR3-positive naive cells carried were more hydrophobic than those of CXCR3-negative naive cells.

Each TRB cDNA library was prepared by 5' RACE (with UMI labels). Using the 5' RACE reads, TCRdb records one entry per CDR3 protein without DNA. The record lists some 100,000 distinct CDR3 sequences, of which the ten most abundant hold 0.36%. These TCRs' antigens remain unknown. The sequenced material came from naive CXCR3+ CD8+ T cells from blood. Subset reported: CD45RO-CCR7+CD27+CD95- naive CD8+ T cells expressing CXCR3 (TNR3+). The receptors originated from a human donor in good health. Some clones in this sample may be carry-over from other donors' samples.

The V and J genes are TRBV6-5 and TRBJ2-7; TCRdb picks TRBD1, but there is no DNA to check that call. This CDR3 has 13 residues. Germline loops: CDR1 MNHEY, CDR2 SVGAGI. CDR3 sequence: CASSYGSPGEQYF.

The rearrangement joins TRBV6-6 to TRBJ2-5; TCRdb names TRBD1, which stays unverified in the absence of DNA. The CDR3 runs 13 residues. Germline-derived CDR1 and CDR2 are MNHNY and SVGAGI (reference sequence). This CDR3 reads CASSTQGTETQYF.

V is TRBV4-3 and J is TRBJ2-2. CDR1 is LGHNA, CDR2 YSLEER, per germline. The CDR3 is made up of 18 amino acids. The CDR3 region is CASSLTVGLLRDTGELFF.

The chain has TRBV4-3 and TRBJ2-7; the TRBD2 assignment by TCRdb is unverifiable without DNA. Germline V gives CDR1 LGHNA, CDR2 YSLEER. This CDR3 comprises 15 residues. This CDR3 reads CASSQVAGAIYEQYF.

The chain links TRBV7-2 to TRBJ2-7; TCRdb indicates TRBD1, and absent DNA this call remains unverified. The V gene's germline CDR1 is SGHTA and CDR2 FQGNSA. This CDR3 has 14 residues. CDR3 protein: CASSLEQGAYEQYF.

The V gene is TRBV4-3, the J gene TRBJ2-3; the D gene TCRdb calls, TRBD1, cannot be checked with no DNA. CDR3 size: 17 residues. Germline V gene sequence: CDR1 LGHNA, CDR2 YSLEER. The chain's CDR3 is CASSQDGDASGFDVQYF.

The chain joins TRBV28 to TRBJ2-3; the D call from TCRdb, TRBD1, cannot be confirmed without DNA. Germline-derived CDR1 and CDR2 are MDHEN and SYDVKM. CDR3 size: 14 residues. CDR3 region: CASIGTGSTDTQYF.

CDR3 region: CASSQGTGAPYEQYF. V is TRBV4-1 and J is TRBJ2-7; the TCRdb D gene call, TRBD1, has no DNA to confirm it. Germline lookup yields CDR1 MGHRA and CDR2 YSYEKL. The CDR3 is made up of 15 amino acids.

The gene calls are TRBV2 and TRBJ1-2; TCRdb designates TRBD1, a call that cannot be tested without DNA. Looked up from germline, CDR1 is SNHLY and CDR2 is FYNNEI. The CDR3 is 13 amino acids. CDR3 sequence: CASSSGQGDGYTF.

The CDR3 here is CASSRTENTGELFF. V usage is TRBV6-5 and J usage is TRBJ2-2; TCRdb gives TRBD1 as the D gene, but with no DNA this cannot be confirmed. The CDR3 length is 14 residues. Germline CDR1 and CDR2: MNHEY and SVGAGI.

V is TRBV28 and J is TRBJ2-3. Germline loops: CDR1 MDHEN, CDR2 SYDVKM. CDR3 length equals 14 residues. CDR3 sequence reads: CATLTALGTDTQYF.

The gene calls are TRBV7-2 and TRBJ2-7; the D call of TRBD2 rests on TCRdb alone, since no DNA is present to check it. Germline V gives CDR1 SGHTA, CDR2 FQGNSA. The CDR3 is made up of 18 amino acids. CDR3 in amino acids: CASSSFNLAGGPYDEQYF.

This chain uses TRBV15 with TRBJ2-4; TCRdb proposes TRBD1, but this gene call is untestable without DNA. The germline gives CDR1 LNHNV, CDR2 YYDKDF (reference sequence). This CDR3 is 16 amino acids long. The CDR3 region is CATSKDRTGSKNIQYF.

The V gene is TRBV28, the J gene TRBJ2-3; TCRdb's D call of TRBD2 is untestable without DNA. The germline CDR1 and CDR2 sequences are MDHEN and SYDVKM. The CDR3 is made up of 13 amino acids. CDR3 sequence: CASREAGADTQYF.

The CDR3: CASKRASGSTDTQYF. The chain employs TRBV2 and TRBJ2-3; the D call of TRBD2 rests on TCRdb alone, since no DNA is present to check it. This CDR3 is 15 amino acids long. Per germline, CDR1 SNHLY and CDR2 FYNNEI.

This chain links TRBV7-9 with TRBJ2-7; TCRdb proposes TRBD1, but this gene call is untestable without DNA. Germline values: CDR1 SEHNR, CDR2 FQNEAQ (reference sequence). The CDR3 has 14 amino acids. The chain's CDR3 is CASSTTGTGHEQYF.

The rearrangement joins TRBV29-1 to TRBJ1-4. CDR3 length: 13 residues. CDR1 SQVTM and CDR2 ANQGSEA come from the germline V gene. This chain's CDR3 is CSVERVANEKLFF.

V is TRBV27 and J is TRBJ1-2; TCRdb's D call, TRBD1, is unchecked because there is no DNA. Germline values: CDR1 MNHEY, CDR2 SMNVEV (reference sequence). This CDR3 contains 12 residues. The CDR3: CASSSGGDGYTF.